One and the same sample provided the 8 T cell receptor beta chains below, sequenced in a study of T cell repertoires in cytomegalovirus infection (dated by TCRdb to the late 2010s). Instrument on record: Illumina HiSeq 1500. The raw public data were reprocessed by TCRdb itself: fastp quality trimming at Q25, MiXCR clonotype calling, in-frame beta chains only. Each CDR3 protein gets just one entry, which takes the most common genes and DNA from the rows behind it. The sample contains 740,000 or so distinct CDR3 sequences, under 40% of them found a single time. The ten largest make up about 2.8% of the sample. The specimen was PBMCs. Every receptor here comes from a human donor in good health (CMV status not recorded). Some clones in this sample may be carry-over from other donors' samples.

V gene TRBV11-1 combines with J gene TRBJ2-3; tentatively, D is TRBD1 or TRBD2 (6 bases each). This CDR3 spans 15 amino acids. V lost 5 bases, J lost 1 base, and 13 bases lay in between. Germline values: CDR1 SGHAT, CDR2 FQDESV (reference sequence). The CDR3 region has the DNA TGTGCCAGCAGCACACAGGGCGGGGGCACAGATACGCAGTATTTT. This translates into CASSTQGGGTDTQYF.

V is TRBV28 and J is TRBJ1-2; D gene unclear. This CDR3 is 15 amino acids long. Germline V gene lookup returns CDR1 MDHEN and CDR2 SYDVKM. V was clipped by 6 bases and J by 4 bases, with 18 bases between them. The CDR3 spells CASRRRQTSGYGYTF. In DNA form, the CDR3 reads TGTGCCAGCAGACGACGGCAGACTTCAGGCTATGGCTACACCTTC.

A few counts support this clonotype. The rearrangement links TRBV28 to TRBJ2-7, with a possible D match to TRBD1 (6 bases). The CDR3 totals 14 residues. Germline V CDR1 and CDR2: MDHEN, SYDVKM. Trimming took off 7 bases at V and 6 bases at J, with 19 bases between the two ends. The CDR3 protein is CASIGGGKRGEQYF. The DNA of the CDR3 is TGTGCCAGCATTGGGGGCGGCAAAAGGGGCGAGCAGTACTTC.

The chain has TRBV12-3 or TRBV12-4 and TRBJ2-3; unclear D gene. This CDR3 spans 14 amino acids. V gave up 0 bases and J gave up 10 bases, with 14 bases separating them. The CDR3 DNA reads as TGTGCCAGCAGTTTAGCGCGTGGCTCCACCGCGCAGTATTTT. This encodes CASSLARGSTAQYF.

The gene calls are TRBV30 and TRBJ1-3; 7 nucleotides agree with TRBD1. CDR3 size: 14 residues. J lost 1 base, V lost 3 bases, and 3 bases had no gene match. The germline gives CDR1 GTSNPN, CDR2 SVGIG (reference sequence). CDR3 in DNA: TGTGCCTGGAGCAGGGGGGGGTCTGGAAACACCATATATTTT. As protein: CAWSRGGSGNTIYF.

This clonotype was found a few times. CDR3 bases: TGTGCCAGTAGTATAGAAGTATGGAGCGGCTACACCTTC. Amino acids: CASSIEVWSGYTF. The chain couples TRBV19 to TRBJ1-2; unclear D gene. This CDR3 spans 13 amino acids. The V and J ends lost 0 bases and 8 bases respectively, with 10 bases between them. CDR1 LNHDA and CDR2 SQIVND come from the germline V gene (reference sequence). The whole variable domain, remainder taken from reference TRBV19 and TRBJ1-2, is DGGITQSPKYLFRKEGQNVTLSCEQNLNHDAMYWYRQDPGQGLRLIYYSQIVNDFQKGDIAEGYSVSREKKESFPLTVTSAQKNPTAFYLCASSIEVWSGYTFGSGTRLTVV.

The chain is built from TRBV7-2 and TRBJ1-1; D perhaps matches TRBD1 (5 bases). This CDR3 is built from 14 residues. Trimming pared 9 bases from V and 2 bases from J, leaving 16 bases between. Looked up from germline, CDR1 is SGHTA and CDR2 is FQGNSA. The CDR3 is CASCLLQANTEAFF. DNA of the CDR3: TGTGCCAGTTGCTTATTACAGGCAAACACTGAAGCTTTCTTT.

This chain joins TRBV20-1 and TRBJ2-7; 7 positions agree with TRBD1. Germline values: CDR1 DFQATT, CDR2 SNEGSKA (reference sequence). There are 15 residues in the CDR3. With V trimmed by 0 bases and J by 3 bases, 8 bases remained unmatched. The CDR3 DNA follows: TGCAGTGCTAGAGATGACGGCAGGGGGTACTACGAGCAGTACTTC. Its translation: CSARDDGRGYYEQYF.